This T cell receptor beta chain stems from a study of T cells expressing NK-cell markers. Study-level background: The TCR beta repertoires originated in sorted CD3+CD56+NKG2C+, CD3+CD56+NKG2C- and CD3+CD56-NKG2C+ T cells.

CDR1 and CDR2 from the germline V gene are SNHLY and FYNNEI. The CDR3 runs to 13 residues. Each CDR3 protein gets one entry in TCRdb, which reprocessed the 5' RACE reads and gives no DNA. The sample has about 160,000 distinct CDR3 sequences. Material for sequencing was blood T cells: a sorted CD56 or NKG2C T cell subset, CD4+ or CD8+ T cells, or bulk PBMC T cells (not recorded which). The origin of this receptor is a man aged 18-69 years in good health. The chain combines TRBV2 with TRBJ2-1; TCRdb outputs TRBD2, but without DNA this stays unchecked. The CDR3 reads CASLAGPAGGQFF. Drawing the rest from reference TRBV2 and TRBJ2-1, the complete variable domain is EPEVTQTPSHQVTQMGQEVILRCVPISNHLYFYWYRQILGQKVEFLVSFYNNEISEKSEIFDDQFSVERPDGSNFTLKIRSTKLEDSAMYFCASLAGPAGGQFFGPGTRLTVL.